A single sample is the source of the 21 T cell receptor beta chains below, sequenced in a study of T cell responses to AZD1222 COVID-19 vaccine. The method was immunoSEQ multiplex PCR; TCRdb's version includes in-frame clones alone and lacks a portion of them. The sample shows 95,000 to 100,000 clones, around 90% of them seen only once. Sequenced here: peripheral blood, sampled on day 0 of AZD1222 vaccination. Source of these receptors: an adult in good health.

The V and J genes are TRBV12-3 or TRBV12-4 and TRBJ1-1; D ambiguous. The CDR3 sequence is 13 residues long. V was cut by 4 bases and J by 2 bases, with 8 bases left in between. In nucleotides, the CDR3 is TGTGCCAGCAGTTCGACTTATAACACTGAAGCTTTCTTT. Translated: CASSSTYNTEAFF.

The chain is built from TRBV9 and TRBJ2-1, with D perhaps being TRBD1 or TRBD2 (6 bases each). This CDR3 contains 15 residues. Germline CDR1 SGDLS, CDR2 YYNGEE. The V end was cut by 4 bases, the J end by 8 bases, with 19 bases between. Here the CDR3 reads CASSQQGAGLDEQFF. CDR3 sequence (DNA): TGTGCCAGCAGCCAACAGGGTGCGGGACTGGATGAGCAGTTCTTC.

This rearrangement joins TRBV6-5 to TRBJ2-1; TRBD2 matches at 7 bases. The CDR3 length is 14 residues. The germline V gene has CDR1 MNHEY and CDR2 SVGAGI. V trimming: 7 bases; J trimming: 7 bases; junction bases outside the gene matches: 10. CDR3 in DNA: TGTGCCAGCATTCCGTCGGGAGGAGGTAATGAGCAGTTCTTC. Its translation: CASIPSGGGNEQFF.

This clone came up once. V gene TRBV24-1 combines with J gene TRBJ2-7, with D hard to call. This CDR3 comprises 12 residues. With 0 bases removed from V and 6 bases from J, the gap between germline ends came to 5 bases. CDR1 is KGHDR and CDR2 is SFDVKD in the germline V gene. The CDR3 is CATSDLMSEQYF. As DNA, the CDR3 is TGTGCCACCAGTGATTTGATGTCCGAGCAGTACTTC.

The rearrangement joins TRBV4-2 to TRBJ2-7, with 8 bases lining up with TRBD1. Per germline, CDR1 LGHNA and CDR2 YNFKEQ. The CDR3 contains 18 residues. Germline trimming cut 5 bases from V and 3 bases from J; bases unmatched to any gene: 18. The CDR3: CASSSRSPGQGSFYEQYF. CDR3 bases: TGTGCCAGCAGCTCCCGATCCCCAGGACAGGGTTCCTTCTACGAGCAGTACTTC.

With regard to this clone: This specimen includes other DNA sequences encoding the same CDR3. The gene calls are TRBV5-1 and TRBJ2-7, with TRBD2 identical over 9 bases. In germline, CDR1 is SGHRS, CDR2 YFSETQ. The ends lost 0 bases at V and 4 bases at J; junction bases unmatched: 5. The CDR3 has 15 residues. The CDR3 region is CASSLGLAGSYEQYF. CDR3 in DNA: TGCGCCAGCAGCTTGGGGCTAGCGGGATCTTACGAGCAGTACTTC.

The V call is TRBV20-1, the J call TRBJ1-5, with 9 bases aligning to TRBD1. The ends lost 3 bases at V and 4 bases at J; junction bases unmatched: 1. Germline V gives CDR1 DFQATT, CDR2 SNEGSKA (reference sequence). The CDR3 runs to 13 residues. Here the CDR3 DNA reads TGCAGTGCTAGTGGGACAGGGAATCAGCCCCAGCATTTT. Protein: CSASGTGNQPQHF.

Concerning this clone itself: Additional DNA sequences in this sample encode the identical CDR3. The J gene is TRBJ2-7, the V gene TRBV5-4; no definite D call. The CDR3 is made up of 11 amino acids. CDR1 is SGHNT, CDR2 YYREEE, per germline (reference sequence). V was shortened by 4 bases and J by 3 bases, with 5 bases between the two germline ends. The CDR3 nucleotides are TGTGCCAGCAGCCTGGACTACGAGCAGTACTTC. Amino acids: CASSLDYEQYF.

The chain combines TRBV21-1 with TRBJ2-3; the DNA was not compared with TRBD2, the D call given in the table. TRBV21-1 is assigned pseudogene status. There are 12 residues in the CDR3. The CDR3 nucleotides read TGTGCCAGCAGCAAACCCGTGGATACGCAGTATTTT. Amino acid sequence: CASSKPVDTQYF.

V usage is TRBV6-1 and J usage is TRBJ2-7; D uncertain. V was cut by 4 bases and J by 6 bases, with 16 bases left in between. The CDR3 runs 14 residues. Germline V lookup: CDR1 MNHNS, CDR2 SASEGT. The CDR3 spells CASSAVTGFGEQYF. In DNA form, the CDR3 reads TGTGCCAGCAGTGCCGTGACGGGCTTCGGCGAGCAGTACTTC.

To note about this clone: One end of the junction fails to match germline, which may point to a read error. J is TRBJ1-5 and V is TRBV30; 10 positions match TRBD1. Germline V lookup: CDR1 GTSNPN, CDR2 SVGIG (reference sequence). This CDR3 has 12 residues. The CDR3 nucleotides are TGTGCCTGGAGTCCCGGACAGGGGGAATCCTATTTT. Translating gives CAWSPGQGESYF. Full variable domain (remainder filled in from reference TRBV30 and TRBJ1-5): SQTIHQWPATLVQPVGSPLSLECTVEGTSNPNLYWYRQAAGRGLQLLFYSVGIGQISSEVPQNLSASRPQDRQFILSSKKLLLSDSGFYLCAWSPGQGESYFGDGTRLSIL.

The chain carries TRBV7-9 and TRBJ2-5, with D unclear. This CDR3 has 14 amino acids. CDR1 is SEHNR and CDR2 is FQNEAQ in the germline V gene (reference sequence). The V and J ends lost 2 bases and 0 bases respectively, with 7 bases between them. This chain's CDR3 is CASSLKEYQETQYF. CDR3 DNA: TGTGCCAGCAGCTTAAAGGAGTACCAAGAGACCCAGTACTTC.

V gene TRBV28 combines with J gene TRBJ1-1, with 7 positions matching TRBD1. CDR1 is MDHEN and CDR2 is SYDVKM in the germline V gene. Trimming took 1 base from V and 3 from J; bases not matched to a gene: 8. The CDR3 consists of 16 residues. In DNA, the CDR3 is TGTGCCAGCAGTTTATTACCGGGGCAGGGGGACACTGAAGCTTTCTTT. The encoded protein is CASSLLPGQGDTEAFF. The whole variable domain, filled in from reference TRBV28 and TRBJ1-1, reads DVKVTQSSRYLVKRTGEKVFLECVQDMDHENMFWYRQDPGLGLRLIYFSYDVKMKEKGDIPEGYSVSREKKERFSLILESASTNQTSMYLCASSLLPGQGDTEAFFGQGTRLTVV.

This rearrangement joins TRBV23-1 to TRBJ1-5; 7 nucleotides agree with TRBD1. TRBV23-1 has ORF status, its function being uncertain. CDR3 length: 15 amino acids. J gave up 0 bases and V 8 bases, and 7 bases lay outside the gene matches. The CDR3 protein is CASGGQDHSNQPQHF. DNA for the CDR3: TGCGCCAGCGGAGGACAGGACCATAGCAATCAGCCCCAGCATTTT.

This clone was observed a handful of times. The CDR3 DNA reads TGTGCCAGCTCATCAGGGTGGCCCCAGCATTTT. Encoded protein: CASSSGWPQHF. The J gene is TRBJ1-5, the V gene TRBV18; possibly TRBD1 for D (5 bases). The CDR3 is made up of 11 amino acids. With 5 bases removed from V and 9 bases from J, the gap between germline ends came to 8 bases. The germline V gene encodes CDR1 KGHSH and CDR2 LQKENI.

This clone was counted only a few times. At one boundary the junction diverges from the germline segment, which might be a read error. V is TRBV7-7 and J is TRBJ2-1; no clear D. CDR3 size: 15 residues. Germline CDR1 SSHAT, CDR2 FNYEAQ (reference sequence). The CDR3 DNA follows: TGTGCTAGCAGCTTAGATAATACAGCCTACAATGAGCAGTTCTTC. As protein: CASSLDNTAYNEQFF.

V usage is TRBV25-1 and J usage is TRBJ2-2, with D maybe TRBD1 (5 bases). The CDR3 length is 18 residues. Trimming took off 0 bases at V and 2 bases at J, with 16 bases between the two ends. CDR1 is MGHDK and CDR2 is SYGVNS in the germline V gene. CDR3 sequence: CASSEYIHGRVNTGELFF. As DNA, the CDR3 is TGTGCCAGCAGTGAATATATTCATGGCAGGGTTAACACCGGGGAGCTGTTTTTT.

The chain employs TRBV19 and TRBJ2-7; 10 bases match TRBD2. Germline-derived CDR1 and CDR2 are LNHDA and SQIVND (reference sequence). V trimming: 5 bases; J trimming: 7 bases; junction bases outside the gene matches: 11. This CDR3 region has 15 residues. The CDR3, as DNA: TGTGCCAGTAGTGACCCGGGACTAGCGTTGTCGGAGCAGTACTTC. Amino acid sequence: CASSDPGLALSEQYF.

The genes are TRBV3-1 (or the pseudogene TRBV3-2) and TRBJ2-7, with D perhaps given as TRBD1 or TRBD2 (6 bases each). Looked up from germline, CDR1 is LGHDT and CDR2 is YNNKEL (reference sequence). V lost 4 bases to trimming and J lost 2 bases, with 9 bases between them. This CDR3 has 13 residues. This CDR3 is CASSRGDTYEQYF. The DNA for the CDR3 is TGTGCCAGCAGCCGGGGGGACACCTACGAGCAGTACTTC.

The V call is TRBV5-5, the J call TRBJ2-2; maybe TRBD2 (5 bases). The CDR3 runs to 16 residues. In germline, CDR1 is SGHKS, CDR2 YYEKEE (reference sequence). The ends were cut back, 1 base at V and 0 bases at J, with 10 bases in the middle. In nucleotides, the CDR3 is TGTGCCAGCAGCTTGAGGGAGAATACGAACACCGGGGAGCTGTTTTTT. Its translation is CASSLRENTNTGELFF.

Written as DNA, the CDR3 is TGTGCCAGCAGTTTATGCGCGGGGGGCGCCGGGCCCCTGTCGGAGACCCAGTACTTC. Translated, it gives CASSLCAGGAGPLSETQYF. The chain employs TRBV28 and TRBJ2-5; 8 bases line up with TRBD2. CDR1 is MDHEN and CDR2 is SYDVKM in the germline V gene. The V gene end was trimmed by 0 bases and the J gene end by 5 bases; junction bases not matched to a gene: 17. The CDR3 has 19 residues.